A single sample is the source of the 7 T cell receptor beta chains below, sequenced in a study of blood T cell repertoires in COVID-19. Assay used: immunoSEQ multiplex PCR; TCRdb lists only in-frame clones, some missing. The sample includes about 150,000 clones, roughly four fifths of them seen just once. The specimen sequenced was peripheral blood. Receptors were obtained from a human donor with acute or convalescent COVID-19. The donor label of this sample is uncertain.

This clone appeared a few times. This chain uses TRBV2 with TRBJ2-2; maybe TRBD1 (6 bases). Trimming took off 5 bases at V and 1 base at J, with 11 bases between the two ends. Germline values: CDR1 SNHLY, CDR2 FYNNEI. The CDR3 sequence is 15 residues long. CDR3 residues: CASSLTGQNTGELFF. CDR3 DNA sequence: TGTGCCAGCAGTTTAACGGGACAGAACACCGGGGAGCTGTTTTTT.

The chain is built from TRBV7-2 and TRBJ1-5; TRBD1 is a possible D gene (5 bases). The germline V gene has CDR1 SGHTA and CDR2 FQGNSA. Trimming removed 2 bases at V and 0 bases at J, with 14 bases between. CDR3 length equals 17 residues. CDR3 DNA sequence: TGTGCCAGCAGCTTAAGCCAGGGCCTGAATAGCAATCAGCCCCAGCATTTT. Its translation is CASSLSQGLNSNQPQHF.

This chain links TRBV10-3 with TRBJ1-1; D perhaps matches TRBD1 (5 bases). The CDR3 loop spans 12 amino acids. Germline assignment: CDR1 ENHRY and CDR2 SYGVKD. The germline V and J ends were trimmed by 3 bases and 6 bases, with 8 bases remaining between them. CDR3 protein: CAISDQGAEAFF. The CDR3 coding sequence is TGTGCCATCAGTGACCAAGGGGCTGAAGCTTTCTTT.

This chain uses TRBV6-5 with TRBJ2-5, with 7 bases matching TRBD2. This CDR3 is 11 amino acids long. The V gene end was trimmed by 8 bases and the J gene end by 4 bases; junction bases not matched to a gene: 1. The germline CDR1 and CDR2 sequences are MNHEY and SVGAGI. CDR3 loop: CASGGGETQYF. The CDR3 DNA follows: TGTGCCAGCGGGGGGGGAGAGACCCAGTACTTC.

The chain joins TRBV7-9 to TRBJ2-7; 7 nucleotides align to TRBD2. J was trimmed by 7 bases and V by 4 bases; bases with no gene match: 1. This CDR3 has 11 residues. Germline loops: CDR1 SEHNR, CDR2 FQNEAQ (reference sequence). In DNA, the CDR3 is TGTGCCAGCAGCTCGGGGGGTGAGCAGTACTTC. This translates into CASSSGGEQYF. The variable domain in full, with the rest retrieved from reference TRBV7-9 and TRBJ2-7, is DTGVSQNPRHKITKRGQNVTFRCDPISEHNRLYWYRQTLGQGPEFLTYFQNEAQLEKSRLLSDRFSAERPKGSFSTLEIQRTEQGDSAMYLCASSSGGEQYFGPGTRLTVT.

A single count supports this clone. The gene calls are TRBV5-5 and TRBJ1-1; the match to TRBD1 covers 7 bases. Germline V gene sequence: CDR1 SGHKS, CDR2 YYEKEE (reference sequence). Trimming at V came to 3 bases and at J to 1 base, leaving 9 bases not matched to a gene. This CDR3 has 16 residues. CDR3 coding DNA: TGTGCCAGCAGCTCCCCCGACAGGGCCCAGAACACTGAAGCTTTCTTT. It codes for CASSSPDRAQNTEAFF.

J is TRBJ2-7 and V is TRBV29-1; maybe TRBD1 (6 bases). This CDR3 is 15 amino acids long. Trimming stripped 6 bases from V and 0 bases from J, with 18 bases between. The V gene's germline CDR1 is SQVTM and CDR2 ANQGSEA. The CDR3 region has the DNA TGCAGCGTCGCCTACGACAGGCCACCCTCCTACGAGCAGTACTTC. Residues: CSVAYDRPPSYEQYF.